The rows below give T cell receptor beta chains drawn from one sample of a study of blood T cell repertoires in COVID-19. TCRdb keeps only in-frame clones here, not all; method: immunoSEQ multiplex PCR. The data show approximately 230,000 clones, approximately 90% seen once. Sequencing used PBMCs or T cells enriched from blood (not recorded which). These TCRs come from a woman aged 30 to 39 who had recovered from COVID-19. CDR3s leave out the opening cysteine and the closing phenylalanine or tryptophan. Each record gives: CDR3 protein, V gene, J gene.

CDR3 protein: ASRKGATREWGTGELF
V gene: TRBV4-1
J gene: TRBJ2-2

CDR3 protein: SDRTRGTEAF
V gene: TRBV29-1
J gene: TRBJ1-1

CDR3 protein: ASSGQATNEKLF
V gene: TRBV10-3
J gene: TRBJ1-4

CDR3 protein: ASSWGGQDNEKLF
V gene: TRBV6-5
J gene: TRBJ1-4

CDR3 protein: ASCSAGGPSADTQY
V gene: TRBV19
J gene: TRBJ2-3

CDR3 protein: ASSPQGSGNTIY
V gene: TRBV18
J gene: TRBJ1-3

CDR3 protein: ACDRGKYNSPLH
V gene: TRBV30
J gene: TRBJ1-6

CDR3 protein: ASRDRAQEYGYT
V gene: TRBV5-1
J gene: TRBJ1-2

CDR3 protein: ASSPRVEPIHEQY
V gene: TRBV9
J gene: TRBJ2-7

CDR3 protein: ASSLRGGGADTQY
V gene: TRBV7-2
J gene: TRBJ2-3

CDR3 protein: ASSQGHRGSEAF
V gene: TRBV14
J gene: TRBJ1-1

CDR3 protein: ASSQEISYGYT
V gene: TRBV14
J gene: TRBJ1-2

CDR3 protein: ASRGHRCPKETQY
V gene: TRBV21-1
J gene: TRBJ2-5

CDR3 protein: ASSPPTLTGPEAF
V gene: TRBV18
J gene: TRBJ1-1

CDR3 protein: ASRRTSGSYEQY
V gene: TRBV7-2
J gene: TRBJ2-7

CDR3 protein: SGLGGSSYEQY
V gene: TRBV29-1
J gene: TRBJ2-7

CDR3 protein: ASSPGLAGGNEQF
V gene: TRBV27
J gene: TRBJ2-1

CDR3 protein: ASSQAGDDSYNEQF
V gene: TRBV4-1
J gene: TRBJ2-1

CDR3 protein: ASSRSRGVYEQY
V gene: TRBV4-3
J gene: TRBJ2-7

CDR3 protein: ASSLTDRSGGNSYEQY
V gene: TRBV11-2
J gene: TRBJ2-7

CDR3 protein: ASHRRAGDTEAF
V gene: TRBV28
J gene: TRBJ1-1

CDR3 protein: ASSLGLDDLYEQY
V gene: TRBV7-8
J gene: TRBJ2-7

CDR3 protein: ASSLFRGGTGELF
V gene: TRBV7-9
J gene: TRBJ2-2

CDR3 protein: ASSFGQAFYGYT
V gene: TRBV28
J gene: TRBJ1-2

CDR3 protein: ASSPRGRGTF
V gene: TRBV3-1/TRBV3-2
J gene: TRBJ1-1

CDR3 protein: ASSLDGRQGFYGYT
V gene: TRBV11-2
J gene: TRBJ1-2

CDR3 protein: ASSLGGQNQPQH
V gene: TRBV7-6
J gene: TRBJ1-5

CDR3 protein: ACSESDYGYT
V gene: TRBV28
J gene: TRBJ1-2

CDR3 protein: ASSYPQQY
V gene: TRBV6-5
J gene: TRBJ2-3

CDR3 protein: ATSERINT
V gene: TRBV24-1
J gene: TRBJ1-2

CDR3 protein: ASSPRDKTEAF
V gene: TRBV12-3/TRBV12-4
J gene: TRBJ1-1

CDR3 protein: ASSFDGARTEAF
V gene: TRBV28
J gene: TRBJ1-1

CDR3 protein: ASSTTSGGYNEQF
V gene: TRBV7-9
J gene: TRBJ2-1

CDR3 protein: ASSVEVGGVDTQY
V gene: TRBV9
J gene: TRBJ2-3

CDR3 protein: ASSDRGNTGELF
V gene: TRBV19
J gene: TRBJ2-2

CDR3 protein: ASSIDHNQPQH
V gene: TRBV19
J gene: TRBJ1-5

CDR3 protein: ASSREGNTGELF
V gene: TRBV7-2
J gene: TRBJ2-2

CDR3 protein: ASSSGDRDYEQY
V gene: TRBV5-1
J gene: TRBJ2-7

CDR3 protein: ASRKQGSYNSPLH
V gene: TRBV7-2
J gene: TRBJ1-6

CDR3 protein: ASSRQGDEAF
V gene: TRBV7-6
J gene: TRBJ1-1

CDR3 protein: ASSLAGGSYEQY
V gene: TRBV28
J gene: TRBJ2-7

CDR3 protein: ASSPGAGLSDSGANVLT
V gene: TRBV18
J gene: TRBJ2-6

CDR3 protein: ASSLPGLVNEQF
V gene: TRBV6-2/TRBV6-3
J gene: TRBJ2-1

CDR3 protein: ASSVGSMSLLGYT
V gene: TRBV9
J gene: TRBJ1-2

CDR3 protein: ASTNLPTGYNEQF
V gene: TRBV19
J gene: TRBJ2-1

CDR3 protein: ASSFNHGGNTIY
V gene: TRBV7-9
J gene: TRBJ1-3

CDR3 protein: ASSVAGGSFNEQF
V gene: TRBV9
J gene: TRBJ2-1

CDR3 protein: ASSQPGADTQY
V gene: TRBV14
J gene: TRBJ2-3

CDR3 protein: ASSQGSSGASYNEQF
V gene: TRBV4-3
J gene: TRBJ2-1

CDR3 protein: ASSPTGGAGEKLF
V gene: TRBV3-1/TRBV3-2
J gene: TRBJ1-4

CDR3 protein: ASSPTGIAF
V gene: TRBV28
J gene: TRBJ1-1

CDR3 protein: ASSLAGTAGGPNYGYT
V gene: TRBV5-5
J gene: TRBJ1-2

CDR3 protein: ASSPTRPGGAGQPQH
V gene: TRBV7-8
J gene: TRBJ1-5

CDR3 protein: ATSDLLSGGNTDTQY
V gene: TRBV24-1
J gene: TRBJ2-3

CDR3 protein: ASSYMRGNNEQF
V gene: TRBV6-5
J gene: TRBJ2-1

CDR3 protein: ASSVDPGKQPQH
V gene: TRBV9
J gene: TRBJ1-5

CDR3 protein: ASSQDPGNSGNTIY
V gene: TRBV4-3
J gene: TRBJ1-3

CDR3 protein: ASSLLGTVNYEQY
V gene: TRBV7-2
J gene: TRBJ2-7

CDR3 protein: ASSQTGPSRGNTIY
V gene: TRBV27
J gene: TRBJ1-3

CDR3 protein: ASSVSGGGETQY
V gene: TRBV9
J gene: TRBJ2-5